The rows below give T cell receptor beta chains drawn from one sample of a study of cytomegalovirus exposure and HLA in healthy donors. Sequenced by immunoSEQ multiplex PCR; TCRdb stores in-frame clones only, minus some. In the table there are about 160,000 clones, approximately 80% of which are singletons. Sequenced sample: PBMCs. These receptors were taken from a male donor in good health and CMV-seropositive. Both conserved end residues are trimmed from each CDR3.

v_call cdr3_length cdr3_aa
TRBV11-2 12 ASSYPPGGPEQY
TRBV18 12 ASSPPSSLETQY
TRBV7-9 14 ASSLAIGTGEETQY
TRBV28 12 ASTSPTGDTEAF
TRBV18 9 ASAEGSEAF
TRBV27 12 ASSSGQGRPQEH
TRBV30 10 AWSVGIDEQF
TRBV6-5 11 ASSNQGYYGYT
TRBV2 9 ASKYGYEQY
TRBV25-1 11 ASSQGEGEKLF
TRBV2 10 ASSEALGGYT
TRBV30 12 AWSRGQGSDTQY
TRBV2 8 ASRYNEQF
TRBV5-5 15 ASSLAPGTGGNQPQH
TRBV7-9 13 ASSSPRGAENTIY
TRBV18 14 ASSPPFGENGYEQY
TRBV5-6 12 ASSENRAGNTIY
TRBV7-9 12 SSSAIGQVHEQY
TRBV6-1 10 ASSKSAGEAF
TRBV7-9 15 ASSFPQRGRATGELF
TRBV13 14 ASSLSETNSGNTIY
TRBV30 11 AWSMPPGGGQF
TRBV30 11 AWNVREGTEAF
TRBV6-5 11 ASSYGQDREQY
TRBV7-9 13 ASVAGGEPRETQY
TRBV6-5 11 ASSRTGRYEQY
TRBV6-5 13 ASRPGTRETGELF
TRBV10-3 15 AISESSLAGGQETQY
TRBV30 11 AWSPSDTETQY
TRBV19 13 ASSMQGARNTEAF
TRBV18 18 ASSPETLGLAGTNTGELF
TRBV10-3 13 AISEFGQGNSPLH
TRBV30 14 AWMFGQGLRGDGYT
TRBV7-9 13 ASSWTGFSGNTIY
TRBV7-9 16 SSSLFGVGGLSNTEAF
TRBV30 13 AWGIPGQGNEKLF
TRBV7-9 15 ASSLGSGRPNTGELF
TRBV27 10 APGREYNEQF
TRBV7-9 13 SSSYTSGFSYEQY
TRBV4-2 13 ASSQGRQTATEAF
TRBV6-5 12 ASGDSDSNQPQH
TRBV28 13 ASSRAGGPTDTQY
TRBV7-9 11 ASSRDTTGELF
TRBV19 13 ASSLLAEINNEQF
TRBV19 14 ASSRASGRYRDTQY